This T cell receptor beta chain was identified during a study of blood T cell repertoires in COVID-19. Study-level information: Sample material is recorded as cDNA or gDNA derived from T cells, B-cell-depleted T cells, or PBMCs.

Clinical history reported by participants formed the basis on which cohorts were assigned. All recovered Cohort 3 donors got two negative PCRs, got clearance, or saw symptom resolution. Sequencing used immunoSEQ multiplex PCR; TCRdb keeps in-frame clones, though not all of them. The data contain approximately 200,000 clones, roughly four fifths of them singletons. The V end lost 6 bases, the J end lost 1 base, and 15 bases lay between the germline ends. The CDR3 has 16 amino acids. Per germline, CDR1 MDHEN and CDR2 SYDVKM. This rearrangement joins TRBV28 to TRBJ2-2; no definite D call. This TCR derives from a man aged 35-49 years who had recovered from COVID-19. The sample comprised PBMCs or T cells enriched from blood (not recorded which). CDR3: CASSSADFQNTGELFF. Here the CDR3 DNA reads TGTGCCAGCAGCTCCGCTGACTTTCAGAACACCGGGGAGCTGTTTTTT.